Below, one T cell receptor (beta chain) is given with its context. The data were obtained in a study of blood T cell repertoires in COVID-19. Study at large: Sources were T cells, B-cell-depleted T cells, or PBMCs; the material itself was cDNA or gDNA.

CDR1 and CDR2 (germline): MNHEY, SMNVEV (reference sequence). This CDR3 is built from 13 residues. Trimming pared 8 bases from V and 6 bases from J, leaving 16 bases between. As processed by the authors: By means of reference gene primer amplification, nucleated cell counts were estimated. TCRdb keeps only in-frame clones here, not all; method: immunoSEQ multiplex PCR. V and J calls and clone size are given by that table; D and trimming were obtained from the DNA. Of 200,000 to 300,000 clones detected, around 84% appear once; the ten largest clones hold 7.1%. Sequenced input: peripheral blood. V is TRBV27 and J is TRBJ1-2; no firm D call. This sequence was found in a woman in her 70s with active or convalescent COVID-19. The CDR3 nucleotides are TGTGCCAGCTCGTCGGGGATTCTAAATGGCTACACCTTC. Its translation: CASSSGILNGYTF.